The clone carrying this TCR beta chain has only one observation. The target antigen is unknown. The germline V gene encodes CDR1 SGHRS and CDR2 YFSETQ. The CDR3 extends over 15 amino acids. With 4 bases clipped from V and 4 bases from J, the junction kept 11 bases outside the gene matches. Profiled with immunoSEQ multiplex PCR; TCRdb holds only in-frame clones, not every one. The sample shows roughly 2 million clones, approximately 94% of them seen only once. These data come from a study of shared clonotypes between healthy human individuals. Study-wide results and caveats: Sampling included only blood; tissue repertoires likely differ.

The TCR was taken from a man aged 18-30 years in good health. The chain uses TRBV5-1 and TRBJ2-7, with TRBD2 matching over 7 bases. The specimen was naive CD4+ T cells sorted from blood. Subset meaning: CD45RA+ positively selected. The CDR3 here is CASSILAEGMYEQYF. The CDR3 coding sequence is TGCGCCAGCAGCATTCTAGCGGAAGGGATGTACGAGCAGTACTTC.